This TCR beta chain is drawn from a study of HIV-infected children after antiretroviral therapy interruption. Looking at the study overall: All children had CD4+ count above 500 and viral load below 50 copies/ml. Interruption-arm sampling covered weeks 0, 12, interruption end (24 or 48), and about 3 years post-study.

General study results and limits: After treatment interruption started, naive CD4+ CDR3 overlap across time points dropped.

This CDR3 comprises 13 residues. CDR1 and CDR2 (germline): DFQATT, SNEGSKA (reference sequence). The trim removed 4 bases at V and 3 bases at J, leaving 4 bases unmatched. A 3' RACE protocol on RNA, with unique molecular identifiers, produced the TCR library. TCRdb re-analysed the 3' RACE reads in MiXCR, keeping a single row per CDR3 protein. Of 40,000 or so distinct CDR3 sequences listed, about 7% were seen once; the top ten hold about 1%. As regards this clonotype: Its antigen is still unknown.

Documented treatment: PENTA 11 planned treatment interruption arm or continuous ART arm. From thawed PBMCs, naive CD4+ CD45RA+ CD45RO- T cells were sorted. The chain combines TRBV20-1 with TRBJ1-2, with TRBD1 matching over 8 bases. Specimen: CD45RA+ CD4+ T cells from PBMCs, pooled from several time points, collected from a donor given antiretroviral therapy, either interrupted or continuous. Subset denoted: naive CD4+ CD45RA+ CD45RO- T cells. The receptor was isolated from a pool of human donors with HIV. CDR3 region: CSAKDREDYGYTF. Here the CDR3 DNA reads TGCAGTGCTAAGGACAGGGAAGACTATGGCTACACCTTC.